The T cell receptor beta chain described here comes from a study of OX40 agonist ivuxolimab in advanced cancers. Study at large: A male proportion of 70% to 90% was recorded, with mean age approximately 60 years and range about 20 to 85. Earlier treatment with anti-PD-1, anti-PD-L1 or anti-CTLA-4 was permitted, and 30% to 40% had received some.

Comment on this clone: Its antigen is still unknown.

Study-level results: Among the lowest levels of clonal expansion were found in partial responders at 0.1-3.0 mg/kg. The study observed clonal expansion of CD4+ and CD8+ blood T cells by week 6 at 0.1 to 3.0 mg/kg.

Sequenced by immunoSEQ multiplex PCR; TCRdb stores in-frame clones only, minus some. The profile shows 96,000 or so clones, around 80% of them singletons. Germline CDR1 reads SGHRS; CDR2 reads YFSETQ. CDR3 length: 13 residues. Trimming removed 1 base from V and 5 bases from J, with 9 bases in between. The sequence derives from an adult with an advanced solid tumor such as melanoma, head and neck, liver or kidney cancer. The specimen comprised CD4+ or CD8+ T cells sorted from blood, sampled in a trial of the OX40 agonist ivuxolimab. This chain links TRBV5-1 with TRBJ2-5; D ambiguous. The CDR3 sequence is CASSLTVGETQYF. In nucleotides, the CDR3 is TGCGCCAGCAGCTTGACAGTAGGGGAGACCCAGTACTTC.